This TCR beta chain derives from a study of immune evolution from preneoplasia to lung adenocarcinoma. Sequenced by immunoSEQ multiplex PCR; TCRdb stores in-frame clones only, minus some. This table holds 6,000 to 10,000 clones, 83% found once. H&E slides confirmed each diagnosis, reviewed by two pathologists independently. The CDR3 consists of 15 residues. The V and J ends lost 6 bases and 3 bases respectively, with 18 bases between them. The germline gives CDR1 LNHDA, CDR2 SQIVND (reference sequence). The chain uses TRBV19 and TRBJ2-7; D possibly uses TRBD1 or TRBD2 (6 bases each). The specimen was FFPE minimally invasive lung adenocarcinoma tissue. The TCR was taken from a person between 65 and 79 years old with lung adenocarcinoma. CDR3 nucleotide sequence: TGTGCCAGTAGACCCGGTCCGGGGGCTATCTACGAGCAGTACTTC. This gives the protein CASRPGPGAIYEQYF.